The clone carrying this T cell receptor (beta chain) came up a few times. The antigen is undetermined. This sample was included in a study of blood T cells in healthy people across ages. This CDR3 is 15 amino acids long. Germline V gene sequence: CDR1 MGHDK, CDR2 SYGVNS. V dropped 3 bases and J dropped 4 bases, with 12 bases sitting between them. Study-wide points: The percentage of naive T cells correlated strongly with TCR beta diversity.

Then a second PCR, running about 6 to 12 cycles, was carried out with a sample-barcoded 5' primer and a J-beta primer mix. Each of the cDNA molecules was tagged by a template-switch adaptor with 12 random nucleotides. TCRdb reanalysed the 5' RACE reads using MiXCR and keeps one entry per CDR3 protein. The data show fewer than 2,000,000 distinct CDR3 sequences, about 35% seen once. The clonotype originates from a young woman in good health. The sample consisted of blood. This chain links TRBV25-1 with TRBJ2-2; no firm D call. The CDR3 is CASSETGRTTGELFF. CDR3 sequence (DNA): TGTGCCAGCAGTGAGACGGGCAGAACCACCGGGGAGCTGTTTTTT.